This T cell receptor beta chain was retrieved from a study of T cell repertoires in cytomegalovirus infection (dated by TCRdb to the late 2010s). At the level of the whole study: Recently identified HLA-C-restricted CMV epitopes, whose presentation resists viral immunomodulation, were targeted by peptide stimulations together with well-studied HLA-B-restricted epitopes. Donor HLA type was relevant to the analysis, because carriage of CMV infection together with the matching HLA type was indicated by public TCR beta signatures.

Worth noting for this clonotype: The antigen it recognizes is unknown. No base-level quality is on record; no much larger clone is a single base apart.

Trimming takes 4 bases off V and 7 bases off J; junction bases not matched to a gene: 5. The germline V gene specifies SGHTA as CDR1 and FQGNSA as CDR2. Including the terminal cysteine and phenylalanine, the CDR3 comprises 15 residues. The kept DNA is CDR3 alone, 45 bases in frame from the first base. The sample's treatment or condition label is to be understood as: in vitro stimulation with specific CMV peptide epitopes to enrich CMV-specific T cells. TCRdb names Illumina HiSeq 1500 as the instrument used. Through fastp at Q25 and MiXCR, TCRdb rebuilt clones from the public reads, retaining in-frame beta chains. Each entry merges the rows of one CDR3 protein and shows their most common DNA and genes. Counted in this sample were about 570,000 distinct CDR3 sequences; approximately 40% of them appeared once. Jointly, the top ten make up about 48% of the sample. What the work shows at the level of the full study, not this receptor alone: The ex vivo response was dominated by HLA-C-restricted CMV-specific TCR beta clonotypes, which also provided the single most frequent clonotype in two of eight donors. Carriers of CMV infection plus the relevant HLA type were discriminated by the cumulative frequency of public TCR beta family members in the study cohort and in an independent approximately 340-donor cohort.

The V and J segments used are TRBV7-2 and TRBJ1-6; 9 of the junction bases match TRBD1. The material was cultured PBMCs, obtained from culture after CMV antigen stimulation. The receptor was derived from a human donor in good health (CMV status not recorded). Some clones in this sample may be carry-over from other donors' samples. The sequenced DNA is TGTGCCAGCAGCTCCAACGACAGGGGGAATTCACCCCTCCACTTT. Its protein reads: CASSSNDRGNSPLHF. The variable domain in full, with residues beyond the CDR3 obtained from the reference TRBV7-2 and TRBJ1-6 genes, is GAGVSQSPSNKVTEKGKDVELRCDPISGHTALYWYRQSLGQGLEFLIYFQGNSAPDKSGLPSDRFSAERTGGSVSTLTIQRTQQEDSAVYLCASSSNDRGNSPLHFGNGTRLTVT.